This TCR beta chain was sequenced for a study of shared clonotypes between healthy human individuals. The CDR3 contains 17 residues. The germline V and J ends were trimmed by 7 bases and 2 bases, with 18 bases remaining between them. This clone was counted once. Assay used: immunoSEQ multiplex PCR; TCRdb lists only in-frame clones, some missing. The sample consists of roughly 700,000 clones, 90% of them appearing once. Material: memory CD8+ T cells from PBMCs. Regarding subset: CD45RO+ cells pooled with CCR7-negative TemRA cells. The TCR sequence derives from a man in his late teens or twenties in good health. Some clones in this sample may be carry-over from other donors' samples. The V and J genes are TRBV23-1 and TRBJ2-6, with a tentative D call TRBD1 (7 bases). TRBV23-1 is an ORF, with its function uncertain. The CDR3 protein is CASTIGRGRTGANVLTF. CDR3 bases: TGCGCCAGCACCATCGGCAGGGGGAGGACTGGGGCCAACGTCCTGACTTTC.